The next 6 T cell receptor beta chains were all read from a single sample in a study of T-cell memory formation after mild COVID-19 (dated by TCRdb to about 2021). Receptors were amplified or captured by 5' RACE. The data were produced on an Illumina NovaSeq 6000. TCRdb redid the processing of the public reads, applying fastp at Q25 and MiXCR, and retained in-frame beta chains. Every distinct CDR3 protein forms one entry, paired with its most common genes and DNA. A total of around 200,000 distinct CDR3 sequences appear in this sample, around 30% of them only once. The ten biggest clones cover about an eighth of the sample. The specimen sequenced was PBMCs or a T cell subset sorted from them (not recorded which). The source of these receptors is an adult woman who had mild COVID-19 (a few samples of this study predate the infection). The sample titles of this study are shuffled in the database, so cell type and time point are left out; the donor was told from shared clones.

This clonotype was observed a few times. This chain uses TRBV27 with TRBJ2-7, with D tentatively TRBD2 (6 bases). The CDR3 spans 15 residues. With 2 bases removed from V and 1 base from J, the gap between germline ends came to 12 bases. Germline CDR1 reads MNHEY; CDR2 reads SMNVEV (reference sequence). The CDR3 is CASSLGSGPSYEQYF. Written as DNA, the CDR3 is TGTGCCAGCAGTTTAGGGAGCGGGCCATCCTACGAGCAGTACTTC.

The table lists this clonotype with a few counts. The CDR3 loop reads CASSAARGATNEKLFF. As DNA, the CDR3 is TGTGCCAGCAGCGCCGCCAGGGGCGCGACTAATGAAAAACTGTTTTTT. The chain employs TRBV7-2 and TRBJ1-4; tentatively, D is TRBD1 (6 bases). The CDR3 runs to 16 residues. Trimming took off 5 bases at V and 2 bases at J, with 15 bases between the two ends. CDR1 and CDR2 from the germline V gene are SGHTA and FQGNSA.

There are a few counts of this clonotype. The CDR3 sequence: CASSYSGEAYNEQFF. The CDR3 region has the DNA TGTGCCAGCAGCTATAGCGGAGAGGCCTACAATGAGCAGTTCTTC. The rearrangement links TRBV11-3 to TRBJ2-1, with a weak D call TRBD2 (6 bases). Per germline, CDR1 SGHNT and CDR2 YENEEA. The CDR3 sequence is 15 residues long. The V end was cut by 4 bases, the J end by 2 bases, with 12 bases between.

This clonotype has just a few counts. The chain has TRBV7-2 and TRBJ1-6; 7 bases map to TRBD1. The J segment lost 9 bases and the V segment lost 1 base, leaving 6 bases of the junction unmatched. The CDR3 is 15 residues long. The germline V gene has CDR1 SGHTA and CDR2 FQGNSA. As DNA, the CDR3 is TGTGCCAGCAGCTTAGAGACCTACAGGGGTTCACCCCTCCACTTT. Translating gives CASSLETYRGSPLHF.

The chain has TRBV5-6 and TRBJ2-7; 9 nucleotides align to TRBD1. CDR1 SGHDT and CDR2 YYEEEE come from the germline V gene. This CDR3 has 15 residues. The ends lost 3 bases at V and 2 bases at J; junction bases unmatched: 6. This CDR3 is CASSWGQGRAYEQYF. For the CDR3, the DNA is TGTGCCAGCAGCTGGGGACAGGGACGGGCCTACGAGCAGTACTTC.

The table lists this clonotype with a few counts. This sequence joins TRBV5-1 and TRBJ2-7, with 10 bases that match TRBD2. V shed 0 bases, J shed 3 bases, and the junction held 6 bases outside the gene matches. This CDR3 comprises 16 residues. The germline V gene has CDR1 SGHRS and CDR2 YFSETQ. CDR3 sequence: CASSLGPSGGFYEQYF. Written as DNA, the CDR3 is TGCGCCAGCAGCTTGGGCCCTAGCGGGGGCTTCTACGAGCAGTACTTC.